This TCR beta chain stems from a study of CD8 T cells in ankylosing spondylitis. Quantitative 5'-RACE with molecular barcodes produced the TCR beta libraries. MiXCR, applied by TCRdb to the 5' RACE reads, yields one record per CDR3 protein. This sample carries about 66,000 distinct CDR3 sequences, roughly 6.2% of them seen once, and the ten largest clones take roughly 5%. The CDR3 extends over 14 amino acids. The V gene lost 5 bases and the J gene lost 2 bases, with 7 bases spanning the gap. Germline V gene lookup returns CDR1 SGHNT and CDR2 YENEEA. Study findings and constraints: Enrichment of disease-linked clones was reportedly significant in matched ankylosing spondylitis synovial fluid. Among TCR beta sequences, a motif of eight highly homologous variants appeared characteristic of ankylosing spondylitis blood. Clones that were linked to disease were CD8+ and were relatively rare in peripheral blood.

Points on this clonotype: What it binds is unknown.

The sequenced material came from synovial fluid, either unsorted or a sorted T cell fraction (not recorded which). The clonotype was recovered from a male donor with ankylosing spondylitis. V and J are TRBV11-3 and TRBJ2-6; D is perhaps TRBD2 (5 bases). As DNA, the CDR3 is TGTGCCAGCAGCCCGGGAACTGGGGCCAACGTCCTGACTTTC. Translated, it gives CASSPGTGANVLTF.